A single sample gave rise to the 9 T cell receptor beta chains below, sequenced in a study of T cell changes during pregnancy in multiple sclerosis. Assay: immunoSEQ multiplex PCR; the TCRdb copy retains only in-frame clones and omits some. Of around 60,000 clones in the sample, 93% are singletons; the top ten hold over 1.5%. The specimen was peripheral blood, collected after pregnancy. The receptors shown here come from a female donor with multiple sclerosis, enrolled in a pregnancy study.

The gene calls are TRBV19 and TRBJ1-2, with a possible D match to TRBD1 (5 bases). Per the germline V gene, CDR1 is LNHDA and CDR2 is SQIVND (reference sequence). V dropped 1 base and J dropped 5 bases, with 14 bases sitting between them. There are 15 residues in the CDR3. The DNA of the CDR3 is TGTGCCAGTAGTATAGTAACAGGCAGCCCGTATGGCTACACCTTC. It encodes CASSIVTGSPYGYTF.

This clone is termed medium-sized. This chain links TRBV5-4 with TRBJ2-1; 7 bases match TRBD1. CDR1 is SGHNT and CDR2 is YYREEE in the germline V gene (reference sequence). V shed 5 bases and J 4 bases; nucleotides not matched to a gene: 3. The CDR3 length is 13 residues. The CDR3 sequence: CASRRQGYNEQFF. For the CDR3, the DNA is TGTGCCAGCAGGCGACAGGGATACAATGAGCAGTTCTTC.

The chain employs TRBV10-3 and TRBJ2-1; no definite D call. The CDR3 loop spans 13 amino acids. With 3 bases removed from V and 5 bases from J, the gap between germline ends came to 8 bases. Germline lookup yields CDR1 ENHRY and CDR2 SYGVKD. The CDR3 region is CAISDLEDNEQFF. DNA for the CDR3: TGTGCCATCAGTGACCTAGAAGACAATGAGCAGTTCTTC.

The chain is built from TRBV7-9 and TRBJ2-7; D is uncertain. Trimming cost V 1 base and J 4 bases, with 14 bases left between them. Germline assignment: CDR1 SEHNR and CDR2 FQNEAQ (reference sequence). The CDR3 sequence is 15 residues long. The CDR3 reads CASSLGQALWYEQYF. The CDR3 DNA reads TGTGCCAGCAGCTTAGGTCAGGCGCTGTGGTACGAGCAGTACTTC.

This clone was seen a handful of times. The gene calls are TRBV4-1 and TRBJ1-5; D uncertain. V lost 1 base and J 5 bases, leaving 6 bases between the germline ends. Germline V CDR1 and CDR2: MGHRA, YSYEKL. This CDR3 has 13 amino acids. The CDR3 sequence is CASSQVAYQPQHF. DNA for the CDR3: TGCGCCAGCAGCCAAGTAGCGTATCAGCCCCAGCATTTT.

The rearrangement uses TRBV11-2 and TRBJ1-2; TRBD1 matches at 7 bases. From germline, CDR1 is SGHAT and CDR2 FQNNGV. The CDR3 is 15 amino acids. Trimming took 5 bases from V and 6 from J; bases not matched to a gene: 12. CDR3 coding DNA: TGTGCCAGCAGCCACAACAGGGGTAGGAGGGATGGCTACACCTTC. Translation: CASSHNRGRRDGYTF.

This clone was counted once. The chain combines TRBV6-5 with TRBJ2-1; possibly TRBD1 for D (6 bases). The germline V and J ends were trimmed by 10 bases and 6 bases, with 19 bases remaining between them. This CDR3 is built from 14 residues. Germline loops: CDR1 MNHEY, CDR2 SVGAGI. CDR3 residues: CATGAGTTGNEQFF. CDR3 sequence (DNA): TGTGCCACCGGAGCCGGGACAACGGGCAATGAGCAGTTCTTC.

The J gene is TRBJ1-5, the V gene TRBV25-1, with D tentatively TRBD1 (5 bases). Looked up from germline, CDR1 is MGHDK and CDR2 is SYGVNS. Trimming cost V 2 bases and J 3 bases, with 8 bases left between them. The CDR3 is made up of 14 amino acids. The CDR3 nucleotides are TGTGCCAGCAGTGAAGGACACGCCAATCAGCCCCAGCATTTT. This sequence encodes CASSEGHANQPQHF.

The chain is built from TRBV6-6 and TRBJ2-1; D call uncertain. The CDR3 spans 14 residues. V was shortened by 2 bases and J by 4 bases, with 9 bases between the two germline ends. The V gene's germline CDR1 is MNHNY and CDR2 SVGAGI (reference sequence). The CDR3 loop reads CASSYAGDYNEQFF. The CDR3 region has the DNA TGTGCCAGCAGTTACGCTGGAGATTACAATGAGCAGTTCTTC.